This paragraph reports one TCR beta chain. This clone turned up a few times. The target of this receptor is not known. Base quality data are lacking; no much larger clone is found one base away. The CDR1 and CDR2 encoded by the germline V gene (reference sequence) are SGHKS and YYEKEE. Here V drops 0 bases and J drops 5 bases, and the junction holds 9 bases not matched to any gene. The CDR3 holds 16 amino acids from the cysteine to the phenylalanine. Only the CDR3 DNA is retained, 48 bases long and in frame from the first base. This specimen comes from a study of blood T cell repertoires in COVID-19 (dated by TCRdb to 2018 to 2020). Broadly, across the study: Recovered participants in ImmuneRACE Cohort 3 were defined as having two consecutive negative NP/OP PCR tests, clearance from a healthcare professional, or resolution of symptoms. Samples covering the acute and convalescent phases of COVID-19 were provided by collaborators in the United States, Italy and Spain. The material from the prospective study consisted of cDNA or gDNA derived from T cells, B-cell-depleted T cells, or PBMCs. Deeply sampled blood TCRbeta repertoires from subjects exposed to, actively infected with, or recovered from COVID-19 were included in the dataset. The repertoires were released in a freely available public database intended as a resource for research on the immune response to SARS-CoV-2. The samples were drawn from the first 160 participants of the ongoing ImmuneRACE study and from about 1,200 subjects provided by 6 global collaborators. The sample metadata nearly always contained a de-identified subject ID, COVID-19 status, age in years and sex. Where HLA class I and class II types were available, the types were taken from metadata supplied by the sample provider, not from assay-based typing.

Summary of the overall study and its limitations: How much clinical and demographic metadata was included differed by source and by participant, and the metadata was provided uncurated.

The immunoSEQ Assay, a bias-controlled multiplex PCR, was used to amplify TCRbeta CDR3 regions from genomic DNA. As for how the authors treated the data: Within the assay, amplification of reference gene primers was used to estimate how many nucleated cells each sample contained. Sequence reads were collapsed and filtered to measure the absolute abundance of every unique TCRbeta CDR3 rearrangement. For each sample, productive Simpson clonality was calculated as the square root of Simpson's diversity index across productive rearrangements. Not all clones reach the TCRdb copy of this immuneACCESS table, which keeps in-frame sequences only. Checked studies attribute under half of the gap to unresolved V genes and leave the rest unexplained. For V, J and clone size, that table is used; D and trimming come from the DNA. The sample records some 330,000 clones, roughly 86% of which are singletons. The ten largest clones capture around 2% of the sample.

Enrolling through a virtual design, the prospective study's participants ranged in age from about 18 to 89 years and lived across about two dozen United States geographic areas. In the prospective study, cohorts were assigned on the basis of participant-reported clinical history obtained from a screening survey and a study questionnaire. Each participant in the prospective study had whole blood, serum and a nasopharyngeal or oropharyngeal swab collected by mobile phlebotomists. Participants in the prospective study had the option to provide additional blood draws and questionnaires over a roughly 2-month period. Before DNA extraction, blood samples from the prospective study were shipped at room temperature or frozen.

This sequence uses TRBV5-5 and TRBJ2-7; 9 nucleotides in the junction match TRBD2. This sequence was found in a man aged 35-49 years in a cohort exposed to, infected with or recovered from COVID-19 (not recorded which). The sample taken for sequencing was PBMCs or T cells enriched from blood (not recorded which). The nucleotide sequence is TGTGCCAGCAGCTTGGCTGTTAGCGGGAGAGTCGACGAGCAGTACTTC. Its protein reads: CASSLAVSGRVDEQYF.